This is a list of T cell receptor beta chains from one sample in a study of T cells in Graves' hyperthyroidism and ophthalmopathy. TCRdb re-called the multiplex PCR reads with MiXCR, one entry per CDR3 protein. The table shows about 180,000 distinct CDR3 sequences, with about 18% occurring only once. The sample consisted of blood. These receptors were taken from a woman in her fifties or sixties with Graves' hyperthyroidism. Each CDR3 is given with its conserved first and last residue. The D gene is left open where the match is weak. For some rows the clone size is stated as once, few or many, or as a class when expanded; others skip it.

>.|16|many|TRBJ1-5|TRBV7-8
CASSLFTGNSNQPQHF
TGTGCCAGCAGCTTATTTACAGGAAATAGCAATCAGCCCCAGCATTTT
>.|12|few|TRBJ1-5|TRBV10-3
CATSNLNQPQHF
TGTGCCACCTCAAACCTAAATCAGCCCCAGCATTTT
>.|13|many|TRBJ1-4|TRBV7-9
CASSLKNGEKLFF
TGTGCCAGCAGCTTAAAGAACGGGGAAAAACTGTTTTTT
>.|13|many|TRBJ2-7|TRBV6-1
CASSPGNSYEQYF
TGTGCCAGCAGTCCCGGGAATTCCTACGAGCAGTACTTC
>.|16|many|TRBJ1-5|TRBV6-2/TRBV6-3
CASSSPRGTQNQPQHF
TGTGCCAGCAGTTCCCCCCGGGGGACACAGAATCAGCCCCAGCATTTT
>.|16|many|TRBJ2-5|TRBV28
CASSSPRGASRETQYF
TGTGCCAGCAGTTCCCCCCGAGGGGCCAGTCGGGAGACCCAGTACTTC
>.|16|many|TRBJ2-7|TRBV19
CASSIDLGGHIYEQYF
TGTGCCAGTAGTATAGATCTGGGCGGCCATATCTACGAGCAGTACTTC
>.|15|.|TRBJ1-1|TRBV5-1
CASSLVWVGNTEAFF
TGCGCCAGCAGCTTGGTATGGGTAGGGAACACTGAAGCTTTCTTT
>.|12|many|TRBJ1-1|TRBV20-1
CSASFQNTEAFF
TGCAGTGCCTCGTTCCAGAACACTGAAGCTTTCTTT
>TRBD1|16|many|TRBJ1-4|TRBV20-1
CSAGQGATATNEKLFF
TGCAGTGCTGGACAGGGGGCCACGGCAACTAATGAAAAACTGTTTTTT
>.|15|few|TRBJ1-1|TRBV5-1
CASSLDVVMNTEAFF
TGCGCCAGCAGCTTGGATGTGGTTATGAACACTGAAGCTTTCTTT
>TRBD1|15|many|TRBJ1-4|TRBV19
CASSITGTGDEKLFF
TGTGCCAGTAGTATCACCGGGACAGGGGACGAAAAACTGTTTTTT
>TRBD2|15|many|TRBJ2-7|TRBV19
CASSIGGGSSYEQYF
TGTGCCAGTAGTATCGGCGGGGGGAGCTCCTACGAGCAGTACTTC
>.|14|many|TRBJ2-3|TRBV28
CASSQGTNTDTQYF
TGTGCCAGCTCCCAGGGGACGAACACAGATACGCAGTATTTT
>.|19|.|TRBJ1-1|TRBV3-1
CASSQEALGTAEGNTEAFF
TGTGCCAGCAGCCAAGAAGCTTTAGGGACGGCGGAAGGGAACACTGAAGCTTTCTTT
>.|13|many|TRBJ2-1|TRBV7-9
CASSPLFRGEQFF
TGTGCCAGCAGCCCACTTTTTAGGGGTGAGCAGTTCTTC
>.|13|many|TRBJ2-7|TRBV19
CASSRDFFYEQYF
TGTGCCAGCTCCCGGGACTTCTTCTACGAGCAGTACTTC
>.|13|many|TRBJ1-1|TRBV27
CASRGLLGTEAFF
TGTGCCAGCAGGGGGCTCCTCGGAACTGAAGCTTTCTTT
>.|13|many|TRBJ2-7|TRBV9
CASSVGQSYEQYF
TGTGCCAGCAGCGTCGGACAGTCCTACGAGCAGTACTTC
>.|14|.|TRBJ2-1|TRBV11-1
CASSSRTRRNEQFF
TGTGCCAGCAGCTCACGGACCAGGAGGAATGAGCAGTTCTTC
>.|12|many|TRBJ2-7|TRBV9
CASSAEGYEQYF
TGTGCCAGCAGCGCCGAGGGGTACGAGCAGTACTTC
>.|19|many|TRBJ1-5|TRBV12-3/TRBV12-4
CASSPGGKGKRYSNQPQHF
TGTGCCAGCAGTCCCGGGGGGAAAGGGAAACGATATAGCAATCAGCCCCAGCATTTT
>.|15|few|TRBJ1-4|TRBV5-1
CASSMEGSRDEKLFF
TGCGCCAGCAGTATGGAGGGGAGCAGGGATGAAAAACTGTTTTTT
>.|16|few|TRBJ1-2|TRBV28
CASSGTADLPLYGYTF
TGTGCCAGCAGTGGGACGGCCGACCTGCCACTTTATGGCTACACCTTC
>.|13|many|TRBJ1-1|TRBV19
CASSIGMNTEAFF
TGTGCCAGTAGTATTGGGATGAACACTGAAGCTTTCTTT